This entry is about one TCR beta chain. These data are taken from a study of blood T cell repertoires in COVID-19. Overall study context: Sites across the United States, Italy and Spain contributed samples from acute and convalescent COVID-19.

V lost 6 bases to trimming and J lost 0 bases, with 6 bases between them. Germline loops: CDR1 ENHRY, CDR2 SYGVKD. This CDR3 spans 13 amino acids. The data were produced by immunoSEQ multiplex PCR, yet TCRdb's version contains in-frame clones alone and is incomplete. The sample consists of some 260,000 clones, around 79% of them appearing once. This chain uses TRBV10-3 with TRBJ1-5, with D possibly being TRBD1 (5 bases). Sequencing was done on a sample of peripheral blood. The sequence was collected from a woman of 80 years or more with acute or convalescent COVID-19. The CDR3 DNA follows: TGTGCCATCAGGACAGATAGCAATCAGCCCCAGCATTTT. It is translated as CAIRTDSNQPQHF.